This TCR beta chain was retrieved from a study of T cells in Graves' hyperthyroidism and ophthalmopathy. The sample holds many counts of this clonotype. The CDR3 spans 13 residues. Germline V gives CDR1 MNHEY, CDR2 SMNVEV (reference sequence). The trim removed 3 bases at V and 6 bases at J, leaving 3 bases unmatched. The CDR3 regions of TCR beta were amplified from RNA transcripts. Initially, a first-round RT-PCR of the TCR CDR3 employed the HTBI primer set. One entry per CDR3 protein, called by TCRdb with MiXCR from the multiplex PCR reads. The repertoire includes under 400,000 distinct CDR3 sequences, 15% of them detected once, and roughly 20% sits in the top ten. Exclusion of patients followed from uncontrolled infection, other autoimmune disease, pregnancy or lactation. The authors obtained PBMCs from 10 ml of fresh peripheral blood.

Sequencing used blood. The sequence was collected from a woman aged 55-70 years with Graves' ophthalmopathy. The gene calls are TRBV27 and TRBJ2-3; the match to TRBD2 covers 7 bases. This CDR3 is CASSFGRGDTQYF. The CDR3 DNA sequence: TGTGCCAGCAGTTTTGGGCGGGGGGATACGCAGTATTTT.